This is a list of T cell receptor beta chains from one sample in a study of T cells in localized non-small cell lung cancer. Generated by immunoSEQ multiplex PCR, the TCRdb table keeps only in-frame clones and is missing some. The profile shows about 12,000 clones, more than 70% of them singletons. This specimen was peripheral blood, taken before any cancer treatment. These receptors were obtained from a male donor older than 55 with stage I lung adenocarcinoma. Both conserved end residues are part of each CDR3. D genes are given only for firm matches. Rows give clone size only sometimes, using once, few, many, or a class for an expanded clone.

d_call: NA; clone_size: NA; j_call: TRBJ2-7; v_call: TRBV2; cdr3_aa: CASSETITEQYF; cdr3_nt: TGTGCCAGCAGTGAAACTATCACCGAGCAGTACTTC
d_call: TRBD2; clone_size: once; j_call: TRBJ2-3; v_call: TRBV4-1; cdr3_aa: CASSQDWGGGRGADTQYF; cdr3_nt: TGCGCCAGCAGCCAAGATTGGGGCGGCGGGAGGGGGGCAGATACGCAGTATTTT
d_call: NA; clone_size: NA; j_call: TRBJ1-4; v_call: TRBV5-6; cdr3_aa: CASSWGTRGIDEKLFF; cdr3_nt: TGTGCCAGCAGCTGGGGAACAAGGGGGATTGATGAAAAACTGTTTTTT
d_call: NA; clone_size: NA; j_call: TRBJ1-6; v_call: TRBV5-8; cdr3_aa: CATTGRFNSPLHF; cdr3_nt: TGTGCCACCACGGGGAGGTTTAATTCACCCCTCCACTTT
d_call: TRBD2; clone_size: NA; j_call: TRBJ2-3; v_call: TRBV7-2; cdr3_aa: CASSLALAGGTDTQYF; cdr3_nt: TGTGCCAGCAGCTTAGCTCTAGCGGGAGGAACAGATACGCAGTATTTT
d_call: NA; clone_size: NA; j_call: TRBJ2-7; v_call: TRBV9; cdr3_aa: CASSVASTSYEQYF; cdr3_nt: TGTGCCAGCAGCGTAGCTTCCACCTCCTACGAGCAGTACTTC
d_call: NA; clone_size: few; j_call: TRBJ2-7; v_call: TRBV9; cdr3_aa: CASSAYGSSYEQYF; cdr3_nt: TGTGCCAGCAGCGCATATGGTAGCTCCTACGAGCAGTACTTC
d_call: TRBD2; clone_size: NA; j_call: TRBJ2-5; v_call: TRBV9; cdr3_aa: CASSFSTPRTSGRSSQYF; cdr3_nt: TGTGCCAGCAGCTTCTCCACCCCGCGGACTAGCGGGAGATCGTCCCAGTACTTC
d_call: NA; clone_size: NA; j_call: TRBJ2-2; v_call: TRBV27; cdr3_aa: CASSLSPWTGSGELFF; cdr3_nt: TGTGCCAGCAGTTTAAGCCCTTGGACCGGCAGCGGGGAGCTGTTTTTT
d_call: NA; clone_size: NA; j_call: TRBJ1-5; v_call: TRBV19; cdr3_aa: CASSILSRDQPQHF; cdr3_nt: TGTGCCAGTAGTATCCTTAGTAGGGATCAGCCCCAGCATTTT
d_call: NA; clone_size: NA; j_call: TRBJ2-3; v_call: TRBV10-3; cdr3_aa: CAISGGEPFTDTQYF; cdr3_nt: TGTGCCATCAGTGGGGGGGAGCCTTTCACAGATACGCAGTATTTT
d_call: NA; clone_size: NA; j_call: TRBJ1-2; v_call: TRBV14; cdr3_aa: CASSQDRYYGYTF; cdr3_nt: TGTGCCAGCAGCCAAGACAGATACTATGGCTACACCTTC
d_call: NA; clone_size: NA; j_call: TRBJ2-5; v_call: TRBV4-1; cdr3_aa: CASSQGAQTGVQETQYF; cdr3_nt: TGCGCCAGCAGCCAAGGAGCACAGACAGGTGTCCAAGAGACCCAGTACTTC
d_call: TRBD1; clone_size: NA; j_call: TRBJ2-1; v_call: TRBV29-1; cdr3_aa: CSVRAGGSSDYNEQFF; cdr3_nt: TGCAGCGTGCGGGCAGGGGGTAGTAGCGACTACAATGAGCAGTTCTTC
d_call: TRBD1; clone_size: NA; j_call: TRBJ1-1; v_call: TRBV28; cdr3_aa: CASLRRGPTEAFF; cdr3_nt: TGTGCCAGCCTCAGGAGGGGGCCCACTGAAGCTTTCTTT
d_call: TRBD2; clone_size: NA; j_call: TRBJ2-1; v_call: TRBV4-2; cdr3_aa: CASSQEWTSGNNEQFF; cdr3_nt: TGTGCCAGCAGCCAAGAATGGACTAGCGGAAACAATGAGCAGTTCTTC
d_call: NA; clone_size: NA; j_call: TRBJ2-1; v_call: TRBV15; cdr3_aa: CATSRDVIGAKLNEQFF; cdr3_nt: TGTGCCACCAGCAGAGATGTCATAGGTGCCAAATTAAATGAGCAGTTCTTC
d_call: NA; clone_size: NA; j_call: TRBJ1-4; v_call: TRBV5-1; cdr3_aa: CASSPRDIGEKLFF; cdr3_nt: TGCGCCAGCAGCCCTCGGGACATAGGTGAAAAACTGTTTTTT
d_call: TRBD1; clone_size: few; j_call: TRBJ2-6; v_call: TRBV9; cdr3_aa: CASSVRVQDRGSGANVLTF; cdr3_nt: TGTGCCAGCAGCGTCCGAGTCCAGGACAGGGGGTCTGGGGCCAACGTCCTGACTTTC
d_call: TRBD1; clone_size: NA; j_call: TRBJ2-7; v_call: TRBV18; cdr3_aa: CASSLRTGVAEQYF; cdr3_nt: TGTGCCAGCTCACTCAGGACAGGGGTGGCCGAGCAGTACTTC
d_call: TRBD1; clone_size: NA; j_call: TRBJ2-7; v_call: TRBV27; cdr3_aa: CASRRDRVYEQYF; cdr3_nt: TGTGCCAGCAGACGGGACAGGGTCTACGAGCAGTACTTC
d_call: TRBD2; clone_size: NA; j_call: TRBJ2-2; v_call: TRBV11-2; cdr3_aa: CASSQTSLYTGELFF; cdr3_nt: TGTGCCAGCAGCCAGACTAGCTTGTACACCGGGGAGCTGTTTTTT
d_call: NA; clone_size: NA; j_call: TRBJ2-5; v_call: TRBV27; cdr3_aa: CASSYRIRETQYF; cdr3_nt: TGTGCCAGCAGTTATAGGATCCGAGAGACCCAGTACTTC
d_call: NA; clone_size: NA; j_call: TRBJ2-7; v_call: TRBV9; cdr3_aa: CASSRLSQGEQYF; cdr3_nt: TGTGCCAGCAGCCGACTGAGTCAGGGCGAGCAGTACTTC
d_call: NA; clone_size: NA; j_call: TRBJ1-1; v_call: TRBV28; cdr3_aa: CASSFDRNTEAFF; cdr3_nt: TGTGCCAGCAGTTTCGACAGGAACACTGAAGCTTTCTTT
d_call: NA; clone_size: once; j_call: TRBJ2-2; v_call: TRBV5-6; cdr3_aa: CASSLALFTGELFF; cdr3_nt: TGTGCCAGCAGCTTGGCACTTTTCACCGGGGAGCTGTTTTTT
d_call: NA; clone_size: NA; j_call: TRBJ1-3; v_call: TRBV2; cdr3_aa: CASSDEGVGTIYF; cdr3_nt: TGTGCCAGCAGTGATGAGGGCGTCGGCACCATATATTTT